The source of this T cell receptor (beta chain) is a study of cytomegalovirus exposure and HLA in healthy donors (dated by TCRdb to 2016 to 2017). General notes on the study: In an earlier analysis of roughly 590 of the donors, 276 Gb of sequence data and 95 million to 130 million unique TCR beta sequences from 150 million to 200 million T cells were reported. To predict cytomegalovirus infection status, the study combined high-throughput TCR immunosequencing, statistical association of individual TCRs with disease status, and machine learning. HLA typing covered class I and class II loci at four-digit resolution. The study was designed to test whether signatures of past pathogen exposure could be identified by cataloging public T cell receptors. Using immunosequencing, the study profiled T cell repertoires from about 620 subjects and related those repertoires to cytomegalovirus serostatus. Besides the first cohort of roughly 640 subjects, a separate validation cohort made up of 120 or so different subjects was used. Five DR-DQ haplotypes were handled as single units for association and clustering because linkage in the cohort was strong. In a later analysis, previously published TCR beta repertoires from 500 to 750 donors were re-analyzed and high-resolution HLA genotyping was added so that TCR occurrence patterns could be studied. To decide whether each TCR beta V gene segment behaved as functional or pseudogenic, an earlier analysis of approximately 590 of the donors relied on high-throughput TCR beta sequencing. Of the roughly 400 genotyped donors, roughly 80% fell in the genetic ancestry cluster associated with self-reported Caucasian donors. Roughly 290 gigabases of sequencing data and 75 million to 85 million unique TCR sequences made up an early release that covered nearly 650 HLA-typed donors. All discovery cohort repertoires had been generated using a single sequencing platform. Genome-wide SNP genotypes for about three fifths of the 666 donors were used in a later genetic analysis, which treated that subset as a discovery cohort. Donor age, sex, ethnicity and CMV serostatus were compiled together with the repertoire data. Rather than using new phenotypic data, the later analysis identified candidate immune exposures from TCR beta sequences and from how often those sequences occurred across donors. Typing coverage differed by locus: A, B, C, DRB1 and DQB1 were typed in about 620-640 donors, DQA1 in approximately 520, DPA1 in around 600, and DPB1 in roughly 450. Across some 400 genotyped donors of the cohort, an average of approximately 200,000 unique TCR beta nucleotide sequences per donor were sequenced, and roughly 20% of those sequences were non-productive. Overall study outcomes, separate from this receptor: Sequencing depth was assumed to be roughly uniform across donors in the presence/absence analyses, though that assumption may not hold. For the cohort, immune exposure information was limited to CMV serostatus. Most CMV-associated TCR beta chains appeared to be HLA-restricted in a later analysis, and the HLA associations seemed to be driven largely by CMV exposure. Linkage disequilibrium might explain the correlated functional status among segregating V segments, but an unknown experimental factor could not be ruled out. Because counts were too low, seventeen rarely observed V segments, including chromosome 9 orphons, were left out of the earlier analysis of 587 of the donors. Across donors, most TCR sequences were observed very rarely, whereas some public TCRs were present in many individuals. The 87-base-pair reads could not distinguish some IMGT-functional V segments, including TRBV6-2 and TRBV6-3, so those segments were excluded. In a later analysis, TCR association rates were found to vary across HLA loci, with the most associated TCRs seen for DRB1 alleles and the fewest for HLA-C alleles. In an earlier analysis of about 540 of the donors, most TCR beta V segments were observed in productive rearrangements about 90% or about 30% of the time, broadly matching IMGT annotations. A cluster of highly shared sequence variants was judged likely to be a technical artifact of the sequencing pipeline. In a later analysis, HLA-associated TCR beta chains were found to be more clonally expanded and to have lower generation probabilities than equally common non-associated chains. The study listed 164 TCR beta chains as associated with cytomegalovirus. Strong co-occurrence of HLA alleles, especially DR and DQ, made assigning TCR associations to individual alleles difficult. In a later genetic analysis, fewer N-insertions in productive TCRs were reported among donors in an Asian-associated ancestry cluster than the 666-donor mean. The authors suggested that the approach could potentially be generalized to other disease states and immunological phenotypes. The classifier was reported to diagnose cytomegalovirus status with high specificity and sensitivity in both the original and validation cohorts. Because HLA typing was missing for some donors at each locus, association tests included only the typed subset. In a later analysis, several top co-occurrence clusters were reported to appear linked to parvovirus B19, influenza, CMV and Epstein-Barr virus. A few of the identified cytomegalovirus-associated TCR beta chains were confirmed in vitro to be specific for cytomegalovirus antigens. A further reported finding was that TCR beta sequences accurately predicted the HLA-A and HLA-B alleles for most subjects in the first cohort. An association between a missense DCLRE1C variant and V-gene and J-gene trimming of TCR beta chains was found in a later genetic analysis and replicated in an independent cohort. This cohort had only TCR beta chains sequenced, and the lack of alpha or paired-chain data limited which features could be detected. Specific HLA alleles were associated with some 15,000 TCR beta sequences at a false discovery rate of 0.05 in a later analysis.

CDR1 and CDR2, per the germline V gene, are MDHEN and SYDVKM. From the cysteine through the phenylalanine, the CDR3 covers 17 amino acids. The sequence is cut down to CDR3 DNA, 51 bases in frame from base 1. Germline trimming amounts to 1 base on V and 1 base on J, with 6 as the count of junction bases outside the gene matches. The cohort consisted of 666 healthy bone marrow donors. Cohort members were all nominally healthy when sampled, although unrecorded immune exposures were likely present. The donor was CMV seropositive and belonged to the group of some 290 seropositive cohort members. Every donor gave a peripheral blood sample, and the peripheral blood mononuclear cells from that sample were used for TCR beta sequencing. The Qiagen DNeasy Blood Extraction Kit was used to extract genomic DNA from the blood cell samples. In regard to this clone: The antigen it recognizes is unknown. No qualities accompany the bases; no much larger clone lies one base away.

Library preparation was by the immunoSEQ multiplex PCR assay. The multiplex PCR relied on a mix of 60 forward primers for TCR Vbeta segments and 13 reverse primers for TCR Jbeta segments. Amplification of the CDR3 region of rearranged TCR beta genes was performed with a multiplex PCR assay on genomic DNA. The amplified TCR beta libraries were sequenced on the Illumina HiSeq System as 87-base-pair reads. In the paper's pipeline: In a later analysis, some 80 million unique TCR beta chains were counted across the approximately 640 repertoires, and around 11 million of these chains were shared by at least two donors. To remove PCR and sequencing errors, raw reads were error-corrected and collapsed into unique sequences using a nearest-neighbor algorithm that merged closely related sequences. To assign V, D and J gene segments, CDR3 sequences were aligned to IMGT reference sequences. For a sequence to be retained, a match of at least six nucleotides to both a V gene segment and a J gene segment was required. Rearrangements were called productive when the CDR3 lacked stop codons and stayed in frame with V and J; all others were non-productive. Following IMGT convention, CDR3 was defined as the stretch from the second conserved V-encoded cysteine up to the conserved J-encoded phenylalanine. The earlier analysis of 500 to 600 of the donors excluded sequences that lacked an unambiguous match to a single V gene segment. In an earlier analysis of 587 of the donors, V segments were called functional above 56.7% productive rearrangements and were called segregating when the between-donor standard deviation exceeded 5%. A statistical classification framework was built for diagnosing cytomegalovirus status from the catalog of TCR beta chain sequences. V and J gene assignment, in a later analysis, came from comparing TCR nucleotide sequences with IMGT/GENE-DB human TR gene sequences. Using the TCRdist pipeline, a later analysis assigned CDR3 sequences along with most-parsimonious VDJ recombination scenarios. In a later analysis, every TCR beta chain was defined by the combination of its CDR3 amino acid sequence and its V-gene family, and reads without a unique V-gene family were dropped. To address suspected cross-contamination and a sequencing artifact, a later analysis removed a few hundred highly shared, low-generation-probability nucleotide sequences. A later analysis calculated a clonal expansion index for each public chain from normalized within-repertoire ranks of inferred template counts. A later analysis computed generation probabilities with a VDJ recombination model fitted to out-of-frame rearrangements, and checked the results against IGoR. In a later analysis, TCR-TCR, TCR-HLA and TCR-CMV co-occurrence was scored with hypergeometric tests, and a repertoire-size bias correction was applied to TCR pairs. A later analysis estimated false discovery rates by permuting HLA or CMV assignments 20 times. In a later analysis, co-occurring TCRs were grouped with DBSCAN, and TCRdist sequence similarity was added when clustering was performed within HLA-allele-positive subsets. Repertoires with fewer than 30,000 or more than 120,000 public chains were left out of co-occurrence clustering, as were four to six repertoires with anomalous nucleotide sharing. As stored in TCRdb, this immuneACCESS dataset retains in-frame rearrangements with V and J assigned. A fraction of the clones does not appear; measured against another copy, unresolved V genes explain less than half of the discrepancy, and the remainder lacks a known reason. V and J calls and clone size come straight from that table; D and trimming were deduced from the DNA. The sample has some 100,000 clones on record, 65% to 80% of them singletons. Roughly 15% of the sample goes to the ten largest clones.

Sequences were obtained from PBMCs. This chain is built from TRBV28 and TRBJ1-5; 8 junctional bases match TRBD1. The receptor was derived from a young woman in good health and CMV-seropositive. The CDR3 amino acid sequence is: CASSLYHRGKSNQPQHF. The nucleotide sequence is TGTGCCAGCAGTTTATATCACAGGGGGAAAAGCAATCAGCCCCAGCATTTT.